Presented here are 26 T cell receptor beta chains from one specimen sequenced in a study of vaccination effects on CD4 cells after COVID-19. Antigen-specific CD4+ T cells were first expanded with viral peptide pools by the ViraFEST assay and only then sequenced. It was after approximately 11 days of culture that CD4+ T cells were isolated. Here immunoSEQ multiplex PCR was the method, and the copy in TCRdb shows in-frame clones only, minus some. The sample has 13,000 to 15,000 clones; 76% are singletons. For these receptors, no antigen is known. This specimen was CD4+ T cells from PBMCs cultured with HCoV-229E spike peptides, taken before COVID-19 vaccination. The receptor source for this set is a human donor who received a COVID-19 vaccine.

This rearrangement joins TRBV6-4 to TRBJ2-3, with 10 bases fitting TRBD1. Germline V lookup: CDR1 MRHNA, CDR2 SNTAGT. The CDR3 runs 15 residues. Losses at the gene ends were 2 bases for V and 4 bases for J; bases not matched to a gene: 3. The CDR3 protein is CASSDVTGGADTQYF. DNA of the CDR3: TGTGCCAGCAGTGACGTGACAGGGGGCGCAGATACGCAGTATTTT.

The chain recombines TRBV7-9 with TRBJ2-3; weak D call: TRBD2 (6 bases). Trimming took 5 bases from V and 14 from J, leaving 23 bases between them. The germline V gene encodes CDR1 SEHNR and CDR2 FQNEAQ (reference sequence). There are 14 residues in the CDR3. The CDR3 DNA is TGTGCCAGCAGCCCTGGGGGAGGACCGGTGCGTTGGTATTTT. This gives the protein CASSPGGGPVRWYF.

The V and J genes are TRBV18 and TRBJ1-5; TRBD1 aligns across 8 bases. The CDR3 sequence is 14 residues long. J gave up 3 bases and V 5 bases, and 3 bases lay outside the gene matches. Looked up from germline, CDR1 is KGHSH and CDR2 is LQKENI. The CDR3 loop reads CASSGQGTNQPQHF. The CDR3 DNA is TGTGCCAGCTCAGGACAGGGAACCAATCAGCCCCAGCATTTT.

The chain uses TRBV18 and TRBJ1-2; D is unclear. Trimming took off 2 bases at V and 4 bases at J, with 2 bases between the two ends. Germline V gene lookup returns CDR1 KGHSH and CDR2 LQKENI. The CDR3 has 11 residues. CDR3 in amino acids: CASSPSYGYTF. The CDR3 DNA is TGTGCCAGCTCACCAAGCTATGGCTACACCTTC.

The chain couples TRBV6-4 to TRBJ2-1, with D hard to call. The V gene's germline CDR1 is MRHNA and CDR2 SNTAGT. V gave up 4 bases and J gave up 0 bases, with 16 bases separating them. The length of the CDR3 is 17 residues. CDR3 residues: CASSADRLYDSYNEQFF. As DNA, the CDR3 is TGTGCCAGCAGTGCCGACCGACTGTATGACTCCTACAATGAGCAGTTCTTC.

The table lists this clone with a few counts. The J gene is TRBJ2-2, the V gene TRBV19; the D is unclear. The CDR3 is made up of 10 amino acids. Germline CDR1 and CDR2: LNHDA and SQIVND (reference sequence). Trimming took off 7 bases at V and 7 bases at J, with 4 bases between the two ends. The CDR3: CASICGELFF. CDR3 sequence (DNA): TGTGCCAGTATTTGCGGGGAGCTGTTTTTT.

The CDR3 is CASSSGLAGVNEQFF. The CDR3, as DNA: TGCGCCAGCAGCTCGGGACTAGCGGGGGTGAATGAGCAGTTCTTC. V gene TRBV5-1 combines with J gene TRBJ2-1; 14 bases line up with TRBD2. The CDR3 has 15 amino acids. J lost 7 bases, V lost 3 bases, and 3 bases had no gene match. Germline CDR1 SGHRS, CDR2 YFSETQ.

This clone was counted only a few times. The chain has TRBV2 and TRBJ1-1; 7 bases fit TRBD1. Unmatched junction bases numbered 3, after V lost 1 base and J lost 4 bases. The CDR3 sequence is 14 residues long. CDR1 and CDR2 from the germline V gene are SNHLY and FYNNEI. CDR3 in DNA: TGTGCCAGCAGTGAAGGACAGGGCACCACTGAAGCTTTCTTT. Translating it yields CASSEGQGTTEAFF.

This sequence joins TRBV28 and TRBJ2-1; 13 nucleotides match TRBD2. The CDR3 spans 15 residues. Trimming removed 4 bases from V and 6 bases from J; junction bases left unmatched: 3. Germline V gives CDR1 MDHEN, CDR2 SYDVKM. The DNA for the CDR3 is TGTGCCAGCAGTTCCGGGACTAGCGGGACCAATGAGCAGTTCTTC. The encoded protein is CASSSGTSGTNEQFF. Full variable domain (missing parts from reference TRBV28 and TRBJ2-1): DVKVTQSSRYLVKRTGEKVFLECVQDMDHENMFWYRQDPGLGLRLIYFSYDVKMKEKGDIPEGYSVSREKKERFSLILESASTNQTSMYLCASSSGTSGTNEQFFGPGTRLTVL.

This chain connects TRBV14 to TRBJ2-7; D remains ambiguous. From germline, CDR1 is SGHDN and CDR2 FVKESK. The V and J ends lost 1 base and 4 bases respectively, with 8 bases between them. This CDR3 region has 13 residues. The CDR3 loop is CASSQVSHYEQYF. Here the CDR3 DNA reads TGTGCCAGCAGCCAAGTCAGTCATTACGAGCAGTACTTC.

The chain links TRBV5-1 to TRBJ2-1; no clear D gene. Trimming pared 0 bases from V and 6 bases from J, leaving 10 bases between. Germline V lookup: CDR1 SGHRS, CDR2 YFSETQ. CDR3 length equals 14 residues. The CDR3 loop is CASSLADNLNEQFF. The DNA for the CDR3 is TGCGCCAGCAGCTTGGCCGACAACCTCAATGAGCAGTTCTTC.

This rearrangement joins TRBV5-1 to TRBJ2-1, with TRBD1 matching over 10 bases. Germline CDR1 SGHRS, CDR2 YFSETQ. The CDR3 loop spans 15 amino acids. The V gene end was trimmed by 4 bases and the J gene end by 4 bases; junction bases not matched to a gene: 5. The CDR3 spells CASSPGTGAYNEQFF. CDR3 bases: TGCGCCAGCAGCCCCGGGACAGGGGCATACAATGAGCAGTTCTTC.

This chain joins TRBV7-9 and TRBJ2-7, with a weak D call TRBD1 (9 bases). This CDR3 has 19 residues. V shed 5 bases and J shed 2 bases, with 28 bases lying between them. Germline-derived CDR1 and CDR2 are SEHNR and FQNEAQ (reference sequence). The CDR3 here is CASSPGGLPGQGLPYEQYF. The CDR3 DNA sequence: TGTGCCAGCAGCCCGGGGGGGTTACCGGGACAGGGCCTCCCCTACGAGCAGTACTTC.

The chain employs TRBV15 and TRBJ1-1, with TRBD1 as a possible D gene (5 bases). Germline-derived CDR1 and CDR2 are LNHNV and YYDKDF (reference sequence). Trimming stripped 4 bases from V and 1 base from J, with 13 bases between. The CDR3 consists of 15 residues. This CDR3 reads CATSTGGTQNTEAFF. CDR3 in DNA: TGTGCCACCAGCACTGGAGGGACGCAGAACACTGAAGCTTTCTTT.

This rearrangement joins TRBV13 to TRBJ1-6, with 11 bases lining up with TRBD1. V lost 5 bases to trimming and J lost 6 bases; unmatched junction nucleotides: 3. The CDR3 is 15 residues long. Germline V gives CDR1 PRHDT, CDR2 FYEKMQ (reference sequence). The CDR3 DNA is TGTGCCAGCAGCCTGGGACAGGGGGTTAATTCACCCCTCCACTTT. The encoded protein is CASSLGQGVNSPLHF.

The chain is built from TRBV7-9 and TRBJ2-3; possible D gene TRBD1, 6 bases. This CDR3 has 16 residues. The V end lost 2 bases, the J end lost 3 bases, and 15 bases lay between the germline ends. Germline V gene sequence: CDR1 SEHNR, CDR2 FQNEAQ (reference sequence). This chain's CDR3 is CASSLSRGQMTDTQYF. The CDR3 DNA is TGTGCCAGCAGCTTAAGCCGTGGACAGATGACAGATACGCAGTATTTT.

J is TRBJ1-2 and V is TRBV5-1; no clear D. Trimming removed 2 bases at V and 4 bases at J, with 9 bases between. The CDR3 has 13 amino acids. Per the germline V gene, CDR1 is SGHRS and CDR2 is YFSETQ. The CDR3 DNA reads TGCGCCAGCAGCTTAGGGCAGTCCTATGGCTACACCTTC. This codes for CASSLGQSYGYTF.

V is TRBV6-5 and J is TRBJ1-4, with D maybe TRBD1 (5 bases). The CDR3 sequence is 13 residues long. V was clipped by 1 base and J by 8 bases, with 8 bases between them. CDR1 is MNHEY, CDR2 SVGAGI, per germline. CDR3 DNA: TGTGCCAGCAGTTACTACCAGGGCGAAAAACTGTTTTTT. Its translation: CASSYYQGEKLFF.

V usage is TRBV5-4 and J usage is TRBJ1-1; a weak D match, TRBD1 (6 bases). Germline CDR1 and CDR2: SGHNT and YYREEE (reference sequence). CDR3 length equals 14 residues. Deletions cut 5 bases from V and 5 bases from J, with 16 bases between. Here the CDR3 reads CASRYREQVTEAFF. DNA for the CDR3: TGTGCCAGCAGGTACAGGGAGCAAGTGACTGAAGCTTTCTTT.

This rearrangement joins TRBV20-1 to TRBJ1-1; no definite D call. Deletions cut 3 bases from V and 3 bases from J, with 5 bases between. The CDR3 sequence is 11 residues long. Germline values: CDR1 DFQATT, CDR2 SNEGSKA (reference sequence). The CDR3 coding sequence is TGCAGTGCTAGGTCCTACACTGAAGCTTTCTTT. It is translated as CSARSYTEAFF.

This rearrangement joins TRBV4-1 to TRBJ1-5, with D possibly being TRBD1 (6 bases). This CDR3 has 18 amino acids. Germline V gene lookup returns CDR1 MGHRA and CDR2 YSYEKL. Trimming took off 4 bases at V and 0 bases at J, with 19 bases between the two ends. CDR3: CASSPIDRYRDSNQPQHF. The CDR3 region has the DNA TGCGCCAGCAGCCCGATCGACAGGTATCGGGATAGCAATCAGCCCCAGCATTTT.

The V call is TRBV18, the J call TRBJ2-5; perhaps TRBD2 as D (6 bases). Trimming removed 1 base at V and 5 bases at J, with 11 bases between. This CDR3 is built from 14 residues. Germline values: CDR1 KGHSH, CDR2 LQKENI. The CDR3 region is CASSPLAGWETQYF. The CDR3 nucleotides are TGTGCCAGCTCACCACTCGCGGGGTGGGAGACCCAGTACTTC.

This rearrangement joins TRBV1 to TRBJ2-7; the DNA was not compared with TRBD1, the D call given in the table. TRBV1 is given as a pseudogene. There are 14 residues in the CDR3. CDR3 in amino acids: CTSGACDRAYEQYF. The CDR3, as DNA: TGCACCAGCGGCGCTTGTGACAGGGCCTACGAGCAGTACTTC.

The chain employs TRBV7-2 and TRBJ1-1; D unresolved. In germline, CDR1 is SGHTA, CDR2 FQGNSA. The CDR3 spans 11 residues. The CDR3 loop is CASGQNTEAFF. DNA of the CDR3: TGTGCTAGCGGGCAGAACACTGAAGCTTTCTTT. The complete variable domain, with remaining parts taken from reference TRBV7-2 and TRBJ1-1, reads GAGVSQSPSNKVTEKGKDVELRCDPISGHTALYWYRQSLGQGLEFLIYFQGNSAPDKSGLPSDRFSAERTGGSVSTLTIQRTQQEDSAVYLCASGQNTEAFFGQGTRLTVV.

The chain recombines TRBV14 with TRBJ1-2; no definite D call. There are 13 residues in the CDR3. CDR1 is SGHDN, CDR2 FVKESK, per germline. Trimming shortened V by 3 bases and J by 7 bases, and 12 bases separated the two germline ends. CDR3 sequence: CASSHHEGSGYTF. The CDR3, as DNA: TGTGCCAGCAGCCATCACGAGGGTAGTGGCTACACCTTC.

This chain links TRBV5-4 with TRBJ2-1; a weak D match, TRBD2 (5 bases). Germline V gene data show CDR1 as SGHNT and CDR2 as YYREEE (reference sequence). Trimming took 0 bases from V and 7 from J, leaving 17 bases between them. This CDR3 has 16 residues. CDR3 coding DNA: TGTGCCAGCAGCTTGGTCGCACTAGGGTTGGGGAATGAGCAGTTCTTC. Protein sequence: CASSLVALGLGNEQFF.